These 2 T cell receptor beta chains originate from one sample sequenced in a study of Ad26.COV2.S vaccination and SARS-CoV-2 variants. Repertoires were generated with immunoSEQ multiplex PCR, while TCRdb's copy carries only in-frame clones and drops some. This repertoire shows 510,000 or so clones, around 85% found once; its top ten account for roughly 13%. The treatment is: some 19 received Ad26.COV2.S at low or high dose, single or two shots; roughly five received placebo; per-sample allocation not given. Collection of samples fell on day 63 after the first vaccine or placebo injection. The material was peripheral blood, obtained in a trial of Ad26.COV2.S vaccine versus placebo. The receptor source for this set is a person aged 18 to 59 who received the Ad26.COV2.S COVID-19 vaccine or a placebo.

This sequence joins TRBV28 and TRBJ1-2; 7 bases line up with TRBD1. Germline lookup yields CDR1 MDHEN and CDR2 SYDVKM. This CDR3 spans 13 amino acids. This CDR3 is CAADRRGAYGYTF. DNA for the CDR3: TGTGCTGCGGACAGGCGGGGTGCTTATGGCTACACCTTC.

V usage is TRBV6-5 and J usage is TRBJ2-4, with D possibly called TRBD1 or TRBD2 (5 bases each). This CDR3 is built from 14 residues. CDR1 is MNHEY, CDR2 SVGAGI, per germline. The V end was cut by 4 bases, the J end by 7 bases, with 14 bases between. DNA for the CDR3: TGTGCCAGCAGTTCCTCCGGAGAGGGGAACATTCAGTACTTC. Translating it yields CASSSSGEGNIQYF.